What follows are 26 T cell receptor beta chains derived from one specimen sequenced in a study of identical twins. TCRdb ran MiXCR on the 5' RACE reads and lists one entry per CDR3 protein. Of 310,000 or so distinct CDR3 sequences in the sample, more than 8% were seen once. In addition, the sample was reused for a study of yellow fever vaccine responses in identical twins.

Sequencing was carried out using CD8+ T cells sorted from blood. The source is a woman in her late teens or twenties in good health.

The chain joins TRBV6-1 to TRBJ2-7; D possibly corresponds to TRBD1 (6 bases). CDR1 and CDR2 from the germline V gene are MNHNS and SASEGT. Deletions cut 2 bases from V and 6 bases from J, with 17 bases between. The CDR3 extends over 15 amino acids. The CDR3 region has the DNA TGTGCCAGCAGTGAATATTTGCAGGGGATGGGCGAGCAGTACTTC. Encoded protein: CASSEYLQGMGEQYF.

The chain couples TRBV19 to TRBJ2-1; D may be TRBD2 (6 bases). CDR1 and CDR2 (germline): LNHDA, SQIVND (reference sequence). Trimming left V 3 bases short and J 0 bases short, with 9 bases between. CDR3 size: 15 residues. CDR3 sequence reads: CASSIMGGSYNEQFF. The DNA for the CDR3 is TGTGCCAGTAGTATTATGGGGGGCTCCTACAATGAGCAGTTCTTC.

The chain joins TRBV18 to TRBJ1-1, with no clear D. The ends were cut back, 2 bases at V and 6 bases at J, with 13 bases in the middle. The germline V gene has CDR1 KGHSH and CDR2 LQKENI. The CDR3 contains 14 residues. In DNA form, the CDR3 reads TGTGCCAGCTCACCAGGGTGGCTAGGTGCTGAAGCTTTCTTT. This codes for CASSPGWLGAEAFF.

The chain combines TRBV11-1 with TRBJ2-7; tentative D call: TRBD1 (6 bases). V was pared by 2 bases and J by 7 bases, with 15 bases between. CDR1 and CDR2 (germline): SGHAT, FQDESV (reference sequence). The CDR3 sequence is 14 residues long. CDR3 nucleotide sequence: TGTGCCAGCAGCTTATTGGCAGGGGTTTGGGAGCAGTACTTC. Residues: CASSLLAGVWEQYF.

This sequence joins TRBV6-5 and TRBJ2-3; TRBD1 matches 8 bases. With 1 base clipped from V and 3 bases from J, the junction kept 3 bases outside the gene matches. CDR1 is MNHEY, CDR2 SVGAGI, per germline. The CDR3 is made up of 15 amino acids. CDR3 amino acids: CASSYWTGSTDTQYF. The DNA of the CDR3 is TGTGCCAGCAGTTACTGGACAGGGTCAACAGATACGCAGTATTTT.

This clonotype has only a few counts. J is TRBJ2-1 and V is TRBV4-3; tentatively, D is TRBD1 or TRBD2 (5 bases each). The CDR3 extends over 16 amino acids. The V gene lost 5 bases and the J gene lost 5 bases, with 19 bases spanning the gap. Germline CDR1 is LGHNA and CDR2 is YSLEER. CDR3 sequence reads: CASSAGRGMGDNEQFF. Written as DNA, the CDR3 is TGCGCCAGCAGCGCCGGGCGAGGGATGGGGGACAATGAGCAGTTCTTC.

The rearrangement joins TRBV27 to TRBJ2-7, with a weak D call TRBD1 (6 bases). V was cut by 0 bases and J by 0 bases, with 18 bases left in between. Germline assignment: CDR1 MNHEY and CDR2 SMNVEV (reference sequence). The CDR3 sequence is 18 residues long. CDR3 residues: CASSLSDGGSLISYEQYF. CDR3 DNA sequence: TGTGCCAGCAGTTTATCAGATGGGGGCAGCCTAATCTCCTACGAGCAGTACTTC.

A few counts support this clonotype. The rearrangement joins TRBV7-6 to TRBJ1-4; TRBD1 aligns across 10 bases. The V and J ends lost 4 bases and 8 bases, in that order; junction bases with no gene match: 1. The CDR3 extends over 13 amino acids. Germline lookup yields CDR1 SGHVS and CDR2 FNYEAQ. CDR3 amino acids: CASSSTGGEKLFF. The CDR3 DNA is TGTGCCAGCAGCTCGACAGGGGGCGAAAAACTGTTTTTT.

This clonotype was picked up a small number of times. The chain employs TRBV6-2 or TRBV6-3 and TRBJ2-2; TRBD2 agrees at 13 bases. The germline V gene encodes CDR1 MNHEY and CDR2 SVGEGT. The CDR3 runs to 18 residues. Germline trimming cut 5 bases from V and 1 base from J; bases unmatched to any gene: 7. CDR3 amino acids: CASSTLAGGRKNTGELFF. In DNA form, the CDR3 reads TGTGCCAGCAGTACACTAGCGGGAGGGCGTAAGAACACCGGGGAGCTGTTTTTT.

This clonotype came up a few times. This chain connects TRBV4-2 to TRBJ2-1; TRBD1 or TRBD2 may be the D gene (5 bases each). This CDR3 has 15 residues. The germline gives CDR1 LGHNA, CDR2 YNFKEQ. Trimming shortened V by 3 bases and J by 4 bases, and 13 bases separated the two germline ends. This CDR3 reads CASSQGLARYNEQFF. The CDR3 DNA is TGTGCCAGCAGCCAGGGGCTAGCCAGATACAATGAGCAGTTCTTC.

This chain links TRBV5-1 with TRBJ2-3; 9 nucleotides agree with TRBD2. This CDR3 comprises 16 residues. Germline CDR1 and CDR2: SGHRS and YFSETQ. V lost 0 bases to trimming and J lost 1 base; unmatched junction nucleotides: 3. The CDR3 nucleotides are TGCGCCAGCAGCTTGGCCCTAGCGGGACGCACAGATACGCAGTATTTT. The encoded protein is CASSLALAGRTDTQYF.

This sequence joins TRBV12-3 or TRBV12-4 and TRBJ2-6; TRBD1 or TRBD2 may be the D gene (6 bases each). V was pared by 11 bases and J by 0 bases, with 26 bases between. The CDR3 runs to 19 residues. This CDR3 is CARCLAVAGDSSGANVLTF. The CDR3 coding sequence is TGTGCCCGCTGTTTAGCGGTTGCAGGGGATAGCTCTGGGGCCAACGTCCTGACTTTC.

The sample holds a few counts of this clonotype. The rearrangement uses TRBV25-1 and TRBJ2-7, with TRBD1 matching 7 bases. The ends lost 3 bases at V and 4 bases at J; junction bases unmatched: 3. The germline CDR1 and CDR2 sequences are MGHDK and SYGVNS. The CDR3 is 13 residues long. Written as DNA, the CDR3 is TGTGCCAGCAGTGATTCACAGGGGTACGAGCAGTACTTC. It translates to CASSDSQGYEQYF.

The chain employs TRBV6-2 or TRBV6-3 and TRBJ2-3; D not certain. Germline V lookup: CDR1 MNHEY, CDR2 SVGEGT. V gave up 3 bases and J gave up 0 bases, with 7 bases separating them. This CDR3 has 14 amino acids. CDR3 DNA: TGTGCCAGCAGTTATGAGCATAGCACAGATACGCAGTATTTT. Translating it yields CASSYEHSTDTQYF.

This clonotype was detected only a few times. The V and J genes are TRBV24-1 and TRBJ2-1; TRBD1 matches at 12 bases. V was clipped by 7 bases and J by 9 bases; unmatched bases: 3. Germline-derived CDR1 and CDR2 are KGHDR and SFDVKD. This CDR3 comprises 13 residues. CDR3 bases: TGTGCCACCAGAGGGACAGGGGGCGTTGAGCAGTTCTTC. This encodes CATRGTGGVEQFF.

This clonotype was counted a few times. This chain connects TRBV4-1 to TRBJ2-7, with unresolved D. The CDR3 consists of 14 residues. The V and J ends lost 0 bases and 3 bases respectively, with 9 bases between them. Germline V CDR1 and CDR2: MGHRA, YSYEKL. The CDR3 region has the DNA TGCGCCAGCAGCCAAGAATTACCCCTCTACGAGCAGTACTTC. This sequence encodes CASSQELPLYEQYF.

The table lists this clonotype with many counts. This chain connects TRBV7-2 to TRBJ2-1; D may match TRBD1 or TRBD2 (5 bases each). The CDR3 has 12 amino acids. Germline V gives CDR1 SGHTA, CDR2 FQGNSA. V was pared by 0 bases and J by 9 bases, with 6 bases between. Here the CDR3 reads CASSLAGPEQFF. CDR3 DNA sequence: TGTGCCAGCAGCTTAGCGGGACCTGAGCAGTTCTTC.

The chain links TRBV21-1 to TRBJ2-4; the table's D call, TRBD2, has no DNA check behind it. TRBV21-1 represents a pseudogene. The CDR3 consists of 14 residues. The CDR3 region is CARAAAGKKNIQYF. CDR3 nucleotide sequence: TGTGCCAGAGCCGCGGCAGGAAAAAAAAACATTCAGTACTTC.

This clonotype appeared a few times. The chain links TRBV7-2 to TRBJ2-5; D gene uncertain. Germline V gives CDR1 SGHTA, CDR2 FQGNSA. V dropped 5 bases and J dropped 5 bases, with 15 bases sitting between them. The CDR3 totals 14 residues. CDR3 sequence reads: CASSPFMDRETQYF. The CDR3, as DNA: TGTGCCAGCAGCCCCTTCATGGATCGGGAGACCCAGTACTTC.

In this sample, this clonotype turned up many times. V is TRBV20-1 and J is TRBJ1-1, with D hard to call. CDR3 length: 12 residues. The germline V and J ends were trimmed by 3 bases and 6 bases, with 11 bases remaining between them. Germline V gene data show CDR1 as DFQATT and CDR2 as SNEGSKA (reference sequence). This CDR3 reads CSASEPPAEAFF. The CDR3 DNA reads TGCAGTGCTAGCGAGCCCCCTGCTGAAGCTTTCTTT.

A few counts support this clonotype. This chain joins TRBV12-3 or TRBV12-4 and TRBJ2-7; D call uncertain. The CDR3 is 14 amino acids. V lost 3 bases and J lost 0, with 9 bases in between. The CDR3 here is CASSFVTDSYEQYF. The CDR3 DNA is TGTGCCAGCAGTTTCGTGACGGACTCCTACGAGCAGTACTTC.

The chain joins TRBV12-5 to TRBJ2-3; the D is unclear. The CDR3 contains 15 residues. Trimming took 2 bases from V and 0 from J, leaving 9 bases between them. Germline V gene lookup returns CDR1 LGHNT and CDR2 FRNRAP. CDR3 nucleotide sequence: TGTGCTAGTGGTTTGTCACTCCTGAGCACAGATACGCAGTATTTT. It encodes CASGLSLLSTDTQYF.

A few counts support this clonotype. The rearrangement joins TRBV5-5 to TRBJ2-7; 7 bases line up with TRBD1. J gave up 2 bases and V 5 bases, and 13 bases lay outside the gene matches. From germline, CDR1 is SGHKS and CDR2 YYEKEE (reference sequence). CDR3 length: 16 residues. This CDR3 is CASSHIQGKRAYEQYF. CDR3 nucleotides: TGTGCCAGCAGTCATATACAGGGGAAGCGCGCCTACGAGCAGTACTTC.

The chain is built from TRBV4-1 and TRBJ2-1; no definite D call. V lost 0 bases and J 4 bases, leaving 10 bases between the germline ends. This CDR3 contains 15 residues. Germline V lookup: CDR1 MGHRA, CDR2 YSYEKL. Here the CDR3 reads CASSQEYDSYNEQFF. Written as DNA, the CDR3 is TGCGCCAGCAGCCAAGAGTATGACTCTTACAATGAGCAGTTCTTC.

Worth noting for this clonotype: A much larger clone sits a single nucleotide away, making a read error possible. The genes are TRBV7-9 and TRBJ2-5, with 9 bases aligning to TRBD2. The CDR3 loop spans 15 amino acids. V trimming: 5 bases; J trimming: 2 bases; junction bases outside the gene matches: 6. CDR1 is SEHNR and CDR2 is FQNEAQ in the germline V gene (reference sequence). CDR3: CASSPIAGDQETQYF. The CDR3 region has the DNA TGTGCCAGCAGCCCAATAGCGGGGGATCAAGAGACCCAGTACTTC.

This clonotype was observed a handful of times. V is TRBV12-5 and J is TRBJ2-1; D may match TRBD1 or TRBD2 (5 bases each). The CDR3 has 16 residues. The V end was cut by 7 bases, the J end by 3 bases, with 19 bases between. Germline loops: CDR1 LGHNT, CDR2 FRNRAP. CDR3 sequence: CASAPVQGGFYNEQFF. CDR3 coding DNA: TGTGCTAGTGCCCCCGTGCAGGGCGGGTTCTACAATGAGCAGTTCTTC.